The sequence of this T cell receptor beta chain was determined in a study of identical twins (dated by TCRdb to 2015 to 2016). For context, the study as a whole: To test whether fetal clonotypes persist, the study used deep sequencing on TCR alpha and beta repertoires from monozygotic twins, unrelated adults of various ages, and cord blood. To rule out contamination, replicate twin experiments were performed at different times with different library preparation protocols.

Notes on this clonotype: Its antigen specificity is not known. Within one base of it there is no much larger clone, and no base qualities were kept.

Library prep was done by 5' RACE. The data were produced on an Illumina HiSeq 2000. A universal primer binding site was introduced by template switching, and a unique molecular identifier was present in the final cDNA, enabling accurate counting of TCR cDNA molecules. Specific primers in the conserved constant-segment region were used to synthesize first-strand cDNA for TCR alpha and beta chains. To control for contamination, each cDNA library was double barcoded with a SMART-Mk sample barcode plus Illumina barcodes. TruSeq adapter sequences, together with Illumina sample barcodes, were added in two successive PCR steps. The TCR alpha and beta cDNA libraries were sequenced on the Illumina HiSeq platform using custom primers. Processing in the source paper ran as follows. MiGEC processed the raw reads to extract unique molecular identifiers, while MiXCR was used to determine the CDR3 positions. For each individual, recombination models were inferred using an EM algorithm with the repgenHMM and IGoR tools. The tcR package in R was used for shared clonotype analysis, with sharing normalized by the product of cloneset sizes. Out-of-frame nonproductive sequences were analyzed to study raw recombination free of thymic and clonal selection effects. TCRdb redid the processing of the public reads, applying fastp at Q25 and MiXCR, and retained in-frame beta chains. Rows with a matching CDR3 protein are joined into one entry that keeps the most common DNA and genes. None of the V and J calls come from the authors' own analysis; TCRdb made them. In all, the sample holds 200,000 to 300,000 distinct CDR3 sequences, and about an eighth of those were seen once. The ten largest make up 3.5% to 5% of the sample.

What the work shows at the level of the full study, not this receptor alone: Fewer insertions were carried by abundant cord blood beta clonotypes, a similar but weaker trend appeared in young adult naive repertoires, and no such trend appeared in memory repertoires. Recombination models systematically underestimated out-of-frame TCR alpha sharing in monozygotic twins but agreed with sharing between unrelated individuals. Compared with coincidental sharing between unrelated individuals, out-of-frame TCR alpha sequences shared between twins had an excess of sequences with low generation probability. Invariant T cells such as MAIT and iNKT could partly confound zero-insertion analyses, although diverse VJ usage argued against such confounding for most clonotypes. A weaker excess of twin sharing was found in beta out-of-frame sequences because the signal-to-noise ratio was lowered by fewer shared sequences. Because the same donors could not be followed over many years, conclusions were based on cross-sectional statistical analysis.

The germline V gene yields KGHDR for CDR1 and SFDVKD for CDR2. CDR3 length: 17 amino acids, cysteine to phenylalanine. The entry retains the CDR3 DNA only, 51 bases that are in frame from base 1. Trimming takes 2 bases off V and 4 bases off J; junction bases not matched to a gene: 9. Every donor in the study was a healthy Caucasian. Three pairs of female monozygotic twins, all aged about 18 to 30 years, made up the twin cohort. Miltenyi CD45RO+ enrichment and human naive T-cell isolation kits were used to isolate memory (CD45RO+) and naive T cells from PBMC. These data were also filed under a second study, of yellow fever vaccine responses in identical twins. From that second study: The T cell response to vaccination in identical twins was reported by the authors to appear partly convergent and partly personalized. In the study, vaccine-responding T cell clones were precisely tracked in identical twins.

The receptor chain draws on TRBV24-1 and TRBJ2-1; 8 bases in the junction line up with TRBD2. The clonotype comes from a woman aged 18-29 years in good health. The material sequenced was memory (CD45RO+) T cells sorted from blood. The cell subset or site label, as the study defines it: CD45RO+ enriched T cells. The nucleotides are TGTGCCACCAGTGATTCGACTAGCGCCTCGCTATACAATGAGCAGTTCTTC. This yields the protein CATSDSTSASLYNEQFF.